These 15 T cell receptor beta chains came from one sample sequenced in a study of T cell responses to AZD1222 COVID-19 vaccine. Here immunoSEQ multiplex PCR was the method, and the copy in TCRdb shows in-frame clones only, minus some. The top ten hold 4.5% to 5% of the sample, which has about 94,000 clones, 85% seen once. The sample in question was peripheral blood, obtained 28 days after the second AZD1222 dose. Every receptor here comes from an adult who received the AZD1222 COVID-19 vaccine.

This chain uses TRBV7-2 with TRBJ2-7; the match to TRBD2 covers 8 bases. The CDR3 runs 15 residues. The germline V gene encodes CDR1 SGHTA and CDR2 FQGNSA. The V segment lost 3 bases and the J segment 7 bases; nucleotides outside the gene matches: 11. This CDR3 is CASSFTSGKAGEQYF. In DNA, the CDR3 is TGTGCCAGCAGCTTTACTAGCGGCAAGGCTGGGGAGCAGTACTTC.

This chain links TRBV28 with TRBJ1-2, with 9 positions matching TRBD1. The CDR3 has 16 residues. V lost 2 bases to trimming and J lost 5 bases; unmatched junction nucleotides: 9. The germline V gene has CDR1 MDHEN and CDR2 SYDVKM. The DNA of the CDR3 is TGTGCCAGCAGTTTAAGGGGACAGGGAGACTTGTATGGCTACACCTTC. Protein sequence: CASSLRGQGDLYGYTF.

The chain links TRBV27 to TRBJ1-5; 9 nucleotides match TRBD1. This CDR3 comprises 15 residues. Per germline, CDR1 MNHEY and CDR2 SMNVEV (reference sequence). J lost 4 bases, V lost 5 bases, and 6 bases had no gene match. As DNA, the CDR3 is TGTGCCAGCAGTCGTAAACAGGGGGCTAATCAGCCCCAGCATTTT. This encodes CASSRKQGANQPQHF.

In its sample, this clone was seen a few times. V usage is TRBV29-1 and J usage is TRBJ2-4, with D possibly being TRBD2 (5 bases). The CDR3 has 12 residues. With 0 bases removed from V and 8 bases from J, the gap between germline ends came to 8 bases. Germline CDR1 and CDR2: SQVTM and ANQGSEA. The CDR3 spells CSVEEEVDIQYF. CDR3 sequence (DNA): TGCAGCGTTGAAGAGGAGGTTGACATTCAGTACTTC.

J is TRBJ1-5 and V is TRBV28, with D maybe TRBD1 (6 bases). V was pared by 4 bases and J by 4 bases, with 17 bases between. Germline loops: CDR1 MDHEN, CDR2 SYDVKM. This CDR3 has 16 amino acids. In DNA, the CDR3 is TGTGCCAGCAGTTCCGTCGCAGGGGCGAAAAATCAGCCCCAGCATTTT. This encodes CASSSVAGAKNQPQHF. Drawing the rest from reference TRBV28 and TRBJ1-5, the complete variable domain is DVKVTQSSRYLVKRTGEKVFLECVQDMDHENMFWYRQDPGLGLRLIYFSYDVKMKEKGDIPEGYSVSREKKERFSLILESASTNQTSMYLCASSSVAGAKNQPQHFGDGTRLSIL.

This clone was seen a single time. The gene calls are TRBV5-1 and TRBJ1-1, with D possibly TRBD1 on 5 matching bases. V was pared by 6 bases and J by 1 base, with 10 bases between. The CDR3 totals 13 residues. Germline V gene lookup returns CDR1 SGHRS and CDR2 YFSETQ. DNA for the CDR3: TGCGCCAGCAAGGGGCCAGGGAACACTGAAGCTTTCTTT. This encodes CASKGPGNTEAFF.

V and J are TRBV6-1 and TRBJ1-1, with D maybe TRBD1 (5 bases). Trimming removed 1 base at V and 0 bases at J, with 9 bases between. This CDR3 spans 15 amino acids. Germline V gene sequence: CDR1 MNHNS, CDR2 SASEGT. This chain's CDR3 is CASSEGGLMNTEAFF. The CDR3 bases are TGTGCCAGCAGTGAAGGGGGCCTCATGAACACTGAAGCTTTCTTT.

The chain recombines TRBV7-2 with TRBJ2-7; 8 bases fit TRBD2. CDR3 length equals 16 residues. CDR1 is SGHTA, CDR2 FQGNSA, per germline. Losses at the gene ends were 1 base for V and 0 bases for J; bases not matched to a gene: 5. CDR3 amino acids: CASSLVGRGASYEQYF. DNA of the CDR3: TGTGCCAGCAGCTTAGTGGGGCGGGGGGCCTCCTACGAGCAGTACTTC.

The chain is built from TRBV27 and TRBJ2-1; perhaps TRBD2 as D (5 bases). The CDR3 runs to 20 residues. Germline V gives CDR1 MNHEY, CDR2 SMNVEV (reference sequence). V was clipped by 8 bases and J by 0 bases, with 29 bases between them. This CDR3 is CASGLYTGGTELGSYNEQFF. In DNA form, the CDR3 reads TGTGCCAGCGGGCTGTATACCGGAGGAACGGAACTTGGCTCCTACAATGAGCAGTTCTTC.

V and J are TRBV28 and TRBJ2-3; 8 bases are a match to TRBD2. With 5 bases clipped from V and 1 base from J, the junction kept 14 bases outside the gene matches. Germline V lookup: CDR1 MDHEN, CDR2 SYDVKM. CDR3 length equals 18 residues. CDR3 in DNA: TGTGCCAGCAGTACAATACCCACAACAGCGGGAGGCACAGATACGCAGTATTTT. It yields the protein CASSTIPTTAGGTDTQYF.

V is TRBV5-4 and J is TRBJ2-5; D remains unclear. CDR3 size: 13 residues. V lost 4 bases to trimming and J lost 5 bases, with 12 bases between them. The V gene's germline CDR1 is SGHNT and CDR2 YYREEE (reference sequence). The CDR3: CASSLETRETQYF. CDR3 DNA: TGTGCCAGCAGCCTAGAGACTCGGGAGACCCAGTACTTC.

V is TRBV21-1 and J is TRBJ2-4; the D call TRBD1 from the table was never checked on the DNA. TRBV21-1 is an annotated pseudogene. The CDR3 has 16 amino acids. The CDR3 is CASSKHKGQRENIQYF. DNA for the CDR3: TGTGCCAGCAGCAAGCACAAGGGACAGAGGGAGAACATTCAGTACTTC.

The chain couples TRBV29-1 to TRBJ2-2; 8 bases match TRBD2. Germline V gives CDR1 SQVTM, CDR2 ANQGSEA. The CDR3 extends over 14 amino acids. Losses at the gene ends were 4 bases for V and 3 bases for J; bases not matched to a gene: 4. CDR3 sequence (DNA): TGCAGCGTTGTTCGAGCGGGAGACACCGGGGAGCTGTTTTTT. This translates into CSVVRAGDTGELFF.

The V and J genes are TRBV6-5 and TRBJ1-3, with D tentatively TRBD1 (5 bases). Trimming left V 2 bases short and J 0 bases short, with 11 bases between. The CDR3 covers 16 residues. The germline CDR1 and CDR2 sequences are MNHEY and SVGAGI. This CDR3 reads CASSYRGGPSGNTIYF. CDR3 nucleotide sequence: TGTGCCAGCAGTTACCGCGGGGGACCCTCTGGAAACACCATATATTTT.

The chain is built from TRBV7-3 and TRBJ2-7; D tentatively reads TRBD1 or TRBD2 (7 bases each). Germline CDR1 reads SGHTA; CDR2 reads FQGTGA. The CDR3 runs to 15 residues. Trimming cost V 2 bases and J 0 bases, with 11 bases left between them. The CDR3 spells CASSLGGDSSYEQYF. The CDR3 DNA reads TGTGCCAGCAGCTTAGGGGGGGACAGCTCCTACGAGCAGTACTTC.